Described below is a single T cell receptor beta chain sequence and its context. The antigen is not known. The data are from a study of T cell repertoires in cytomegalovirus infection. Broader study findings: Within the response measured ex vivo, HLA-C-restricted CMV-specific TCR beta clonotypes were dominant.

A single record per CDR3 protein comes from TCRdb applying MiXCR to the reads. In the table there are about 350,000 distinct CDR3 sequences, around a third of which are singletons. This CDR3 region has 14 residues. Between the trimmed V and J ends, which lost 4 bases and 1 base, there was a span of 10 bases. Germline loops: CDR1 SGHTA, CDR2 FQGNSA. V and J are TRBV7-2 and TRBJ1-1; the D gene is possibly TRBD1 (5 bases). The input for sequencing was cultured PBMCs, taken from culture after CMV antigen stimulation. The receptor was isolated from a human donor in good health (CMV status not recorded). Some clones in this sample may be carry-over from other donors' samples. CDR3 bases: TGTGCCAGCAGCTCACACGGGACGAACACTGAAGCTTTCTTT. Residues: CASSSHGTNTEAFF. The full variable domain, its missing parts supplied by reference TRBV7-2 and TRBJ1-1, is GAGVSQSPSNKVTEKGKDVELRCDPISGHTALYWYRQSLGQGLEFLIYFQGNSAPDKSGLPSDRFSAERTGGSVSTLTIQRTQQEDSAVYLCASSSHGTNTEAFFGQGTRLTVV.